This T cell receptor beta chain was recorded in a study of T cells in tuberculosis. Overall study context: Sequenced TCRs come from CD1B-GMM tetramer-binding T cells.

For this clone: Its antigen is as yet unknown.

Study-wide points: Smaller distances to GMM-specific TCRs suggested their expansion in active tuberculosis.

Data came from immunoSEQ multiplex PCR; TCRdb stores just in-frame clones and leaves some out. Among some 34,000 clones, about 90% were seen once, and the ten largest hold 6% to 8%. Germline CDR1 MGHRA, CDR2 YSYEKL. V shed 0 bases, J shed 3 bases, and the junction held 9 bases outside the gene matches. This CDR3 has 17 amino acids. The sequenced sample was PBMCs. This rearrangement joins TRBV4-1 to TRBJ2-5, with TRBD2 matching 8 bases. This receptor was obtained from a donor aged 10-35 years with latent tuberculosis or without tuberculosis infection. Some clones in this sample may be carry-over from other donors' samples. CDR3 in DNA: TGCGCCAGCAGCCAAGAGAGCCCAGCGGGAGTGAAAGAGACCCAGTACTTC. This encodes CASSQESPAGVKETQYF.